A single sample is the source of the 15 T cell receptor beta chains below, sequenced in a study of STAT5B mutations in CD4+ large granular lymphocyte leukemia. Clones were sequenced by immunoSEQ multiplex PCR, and TCRdb holds only the in-frame ones, with some missing. The sample consists of about 38,000 clones, 70% to 80% of them appearing once. Sequencing was carried out using CD4+ T cells from blood buffy coats. Every receptor here comes from a human donor in good health.

The chain is built from TRBV6-6 and TRBJ2-4; D remains ambiguous. V lost 2 bases, J lost 16 bases, and 12 bases lay in between. Germline CDR1 and CDR2: MNHNY and SVGAGI (reference sequence). The CDR3 covers 11 residues. The CDR3 sequence: CASSYESSIYF. DNA for the CDR3: TGTGCCAGCAGTTACGAATCTAGTATTTACTTC.

The J gene is TRBJ2-3, the V gene TRBV11-3, with 7 positions matching TRBD2. This CDR3 region has 16 residues. Losses at the gene ends were 0 bases for V and 6 bases for J; bases not matched to a gene: 9. CDR1 is SGHNT, CDR2 YENEEA, per germline. CDR3 residues: CASSLDGTGTIDTQYF. CDR3 nucleotides: TGTGCCAGCAGCTTAGATGGGACGGGGACTATTGATACGCAGTATTTT.

The V call is TRBV5-1, the J call TRBJ2-2; D unclear. CDR3 size: 15 residues. Trimming stripped 1 base from V and 2 bases from J, with 9 bases between. CDR1 SGHRS and CDR2 YFSETQ come from the germline V gene. The DNA for the CDR3 is TGCGCCAGCAGCTTGTCCTGGGGTAACACCGGGGAGCTGTTTTTT. The encoded protein is CASSLSWGNTGELFF.

The chain recombines TRBV28 with TRBJ1-5; D is uncertain. Between the trimmed V and J ends, which lost 7 bases and 6 bases, there was a span of 13 bases. Germline V gives CDR1 MDHEN, CDR2 SYDVKM. The CDR3 has 13 residues. This CDR3 is CASKQGIGQPQHF. CDR3 nucleotides: TGTGCCAGCAAGCAAGGGATCGGTCAGCCCCAGCATTTT.

This rearrangement joins TRBV21-1 to TRBJ2-7. TRBV21-1 is a documented pseudogene. This CDR3 is built from 15 residues. This CDR3 is CASSKAPDVSYEQYF. CDR3 nucleotide sequence: TGTGCCAGCAGCAAAGCGCCGGACGTATCCTACGAGCAGTACTTC.

The CDR3 DNA is TGTGCCATCAGTGGGGAAATCTCTGGGGCCAACGTCCTGACTTTC. Encoded protein: CAISGEISGANVLTF. This rearrangement joins TRBV10-3 to TRBJ2-6; D call uncertain. Trimming took 4 bases from V and 0 from J, leaving 7 bases between them. Germline values: CDR1 ENHRY, CDR2 SYGVKD. The CDR3 sequence is 15 residues long.

The rearrangement uses TRBV21-1 and TRBJ2-5; TRBD2, the table's D call, lacks a check against the DNA. TRBV21-1 is listed as a pseudogene. The CDR3 covers 16 residues. The CDR3 nucleotides are TGTGCCAGCAGCAAAGCGCAGACGGACTCCCAAGAGACCCAGTACTTC. Its protein is CASSKAQTDSQETQYF.

CDR3 nucleotide sequence: TGTGCCAGCAATGGAGGGACCTACAATGAGCAGTTCTTC. Its protein product is CASNGGTYNEQFF. The chain links TRBV5-4 to TRBJ2-1, with D perhaps TRBD2 (6 bases). CDR1 is SGHNT, CDR2 YYREEE, per germline (reference sequence). Trimming left V 6 bases short and J 2 bases short, with 9 bases between. The CDR3 has 13 residues.

This rearrangement joins TRBV5-1 to TRBJ2-5; TRBD1 agrees at 8 bases. The CDR3 extends over 17 amino acids. CDR1 is SGHRS, CDR2 YFSETQ, per germline. J was trimmed by 2 bases and V by 4 bases; bases with no gene match: 13. CDR3 protein: CASSGGTGREGQETQYF. The CDR3 DNA sequence: TGCGCCAGCAGCGGAGGGACAGGTAGAGAGGGGCAAGAGACCCAGTACTTC.

The rearrangement uses TRBV11-3 and TRBJ2-7; 9 bases match TRBD1. With 3 bases clipped from V and 6 bases from J, the junction kept 3 bases outside the gene matches. This CDR3 comprises 13 residues. Germline CDR1 and CDR2: SGHNT and YENEEA. As DNA, the CDR3 is TGTGCCAGCAGCTTCACACAGGGGGCCGAGCAGTACTTC. Its protein is CASSFTQGAEQYF.

The chain is built from TRBV19 and TRBJ1-5; 7 bases fit TRBD1. Germline V gene data show CDR1 as LNHDA and CDR2 as SQIVND (reference sequence). The CDR3 totals 15 residues. Germline trimming cut 5 bases from V and 6 bases from J; bases unmatched to any gene: 10. CDR3 region: CASSGGGGQGQPQHF. The CDR3 DNA sequence: TGTGCCAGTAGTGGGGGAGGGGGCCAAGGTCAGCCCCAGCATTTT.

There are a few counts of this clone. The CDR3 nucleotides read TGTGCCAGTAGTATAGTCTGGCCGACAGTGGACACTGAAGCTTTCTTT. This codes for CASSIVWPTVDTEAFF. The chain is built from TRBV19 and TRBJ1-1; maybe TRBD1 (5 bases). The CDR3 contains 16 residues. The V gene lost 1 base and the J gene lost 3 bases, with 15 bases spanning the gap. Germline V gene sequence: CDR1 LNHDA, CDR2 SQIVND (reference sequence). Variable domain in full (rest from reference TRBV19 and TRBJ1-1): DGGITQSPKYLFRKEGQNVTLSCEQNLNHDAMYWYRQDPGQGLRLIYYSQIVNDFQKGDIAEGYSVSREKKESFPLTVTSAQKNPTAFYLCASSIVWPTVDTEAFFGQGTRLTVV.

This clone occurred once. The chain couples TRBV27 to TRBJ2-2; perhaps TRBD2 as D (5 bases). The CDR3 consists of 14 residues. V was pared by 8 bases and J by 4 bases, with 14 bases between. CDR1 and CDR2 (germline): MNHEY, SMNVEV (reference sequence). CDR3 sequence reads: CASSLRVSTGELFF. For the CDR3, the DNA is TGTGCCAGCTCCTTGAGGGTTTCCACCGGGGAGCTGTTTTTT.

The CDR3 is CASTSLGRSTYGYTF. The CDR3 DNA reads as TGTGCCAGCACCTCCCTAGGCAGATCCACCTATGGCTACACCTTC. V usage is TRBV6-5 and J usage is TRBJ1-2; D is ambiguous. V was shortened by 7 bases and J by 4 bases, with 19 bases between the two germline ends. The CDR3 runs 15 residues. CDR1 MNHEY and CDR2 SVGAGI come from the germline V gene.

This clone has just a few counts. This chain joins TRBV6-5 and TRBJ2-7, with 12 bases lining up with TRBD1. In germline, CDR1 is MNHEY, CDR2 SVGAGI. J gave up 5 bases and V 2 bases, and 4 bases lay outside the gene matches. The CDR3 spans 15 residues. DNA for the CDR3: TGTGCCAGCAGTTACCGGGGGACAGGGGGCGACGAGCAGTACTTC. This codes for CASSYRGTGGDEQYF.